The 15 T cell receptor beta chains below all came from one sample that was sequenced in a study of blood T cells in healthy people across ages. Combining a sample-barcoded 5' primer with a J-beta primer mix, a second PCR ran for 7 to 11 cycles. MiXCR, run by TCRdb on the 5' RACE reads, gives a single entry per CDR3 protein. The table includes 540,000 or so distinct CDR3 sequences, 27% detected once. Sequences were obtained from blood. The source is a woman between 70 and 85 years old in good health.

This clonotype was picked up a small number of times. The junction departs from germline at one end; a sequencing error may be responsible. The chain has TRBV27 and TRBJ2-3; 7 bases match TRBD1. CDR3 length: 12 residues. Germline CDR1 reads MNHEY; CDR2 reads SMNVEV (reference sequence). DNA for the CDR3: TGTGCCAGCAGTAGACCGGGACAGCGTGCAATATTT. Translation: CASSRPGQRAIF.

The chain joins TRBV27 to TRBJ1-4; D is unclear. Germline loops: CDR1 MNHEY, CDR2 SMNVEV (reference sequence). V gave up 5 bases and J gave up 5 bases, with 12 bases separating them. The CDR3 consists of 14 residues. CDR3 sequence reads: CASSPMGVNEKLFF. The DNA of the CDR3 is TGTGCCAGCAGTCCCATGGGCGTGAATGAAAAACTGTTTTTT.

This chain uses TRBV7-9 with TRBJ2-7, with D uncertain. Germline values: CDR1 SEHNR, CDR2 FQNEAQ (reference sequence). The CDR3 totals 15 residues. The ends were cut back, 2 bases at V and 0 bases at J, with 11 bases in the middle. As DNA, the CDR3 is TGTGCCAGCAGCTTATACTCCTCGAGCTCCTACGAGCAGTACTTC. Residues: CASSLYSSSSYEQYF.

This clonotype has a handful of counts. This chain connects TRBV2 to TRBJ2-3, with 9 bases that match TRBD2. The trim removed 6 bases at V and 5 bases at J, leaving 9 bases unmatched. The CDR3 has 15 residues. Germline V gives CDR1 SNHLY, CDR2 FYNNEI. CDR3 nucleotides: TGTGCCAGCAGGACAAATAGCGGGGGCGAAGATACGCAGTATTTT. Translation gives CASRTNSGGEDTQYF.

This clonotype was counted at least ten times. This chain uses TRBV2 with TRBJ2-5; D call uncertain. The CDR3 runs to 12 residues. With 4 bases removed from V and 0 bases from J, the gap between germline ends came to 3 bases. Germline loops: CDR1 SNHLY, CDR2 FYNNEI. The CDR3 region is CASSVDQETQYF. CDR3 coding DNA: TGTGCCAGCAGTGTAGACCAAGAGACCCAGTACTTC.

The gene calls are TRBV2 and TRBJ2-7; 8 nucleotides match TRBD2. CDR3 length: 14 amino acids. From germline, CDR1 is SNHLY and CDR2 FYNNEI. V lost 3 bases, J lost 3 bases, and 4 bases stayed unmatched. The CDR3 loop is CASSEGLGVYEQYF. CDR3 nucleotide sequence: TGTGCCAGCAGTGAGGGACTAGGGGTCTACGAGCAGTACTTC.

The chain uses TRBV9 and TRBJ1-2, with D possibly being TRBD1 (6 bases). V was trimmed by 4 bases and J by 3 bases, leaving 13 bases between them. CDR1 SGDLS and CDR2 YYNGEE come from the germline V gene. This CDR3 has 14 amino acids. CDR3 residues: CASSSRGLDYGYTF. CDR3 in DNA: TGTGCCAGCAGCTCCAGGGGCCTTGACTATGGCTACACCTTC. The whole variable domain, remainder taken from reference TRBV9 and TRBJ1-2, is DSGVTQTPKHLITATGQRVTLRCSPRSGDLSVYWYQQSLDQGLQFLIQYYNGEERAKGNILERFSAQQFPDLHSELNLSSLELGDSALYFCASSSRGLDYGYTFGSGTRLTVV.

This clonotype was seen a few times. This CDR3 is CASSVARAYEQYF. In DNA, the CDR3 is TGTGCCAGCAGTGTTGCCAGGGCCTACGAGCAGTACTTC. The genes are TRBV2 and TRBJ2-7; maybe TRBD1 (5 bases). The germline V and J ends were trimmed by 4 bases and 2 bases, with 9 bases remaining between them. The germline CDR1 and CDR2 sequences are SNHLY and FYNNEI. CDR3 length equals 13 residues.

This clonotype came up many times. The V gene is TRBV4-3, the J gene TRBJ2-2, with TRBD2 identical over 8 bases. Germline CDR1 is LGHNA and CDR2 is YSLEER. This CDR3 region has 17 residues. V lost 4 bases to trimming and J lost 6 bases; unmatched junction nucleotides: 13. For the CDR3, the DNA is TGCGCCAGCAGCCTTGTTTGGAGCGGGGGTCCCCCCGGGGAGCTGTTTTTT. Protein sequence: CASSLVWSGGPPGELFF.

The CDR3 sequence is CATSEGGLWAEAFF. In nucleotides, the CDR3 is TGTGCCACCAGTGAAGGGGGCCTATGGGCTGAAGCTTTCTTT. The chain couples TRBV24-1 to TRBJ1-1, with 7 bases lining up with TRBD1. The length of the CDR3 is 14 residues. J lost 6 bases, V lost 4 bases, and 7 bases had no gene match. CDR1 and CDR2 (germline): KGHDR, SFDVKD.

The chain links TRBV4-3 to TRBJ1-6, with D unclear. The CDR3 is 14 residues long. With 6 bases removed from V and 7 bases from J, the gap between germline ends came to 13 bases. Germline-derived CDR1 and CDR2 are LGHNA and YSLEER. The CDR3 sequence is CASRVNLGNSPLHF. CDR3 nucleotide sequence: TGCGCCAGCAGGGTTAACTTGGGCAATTCACCCCTCCACTTT.

This clonotype was picked up a small number of times. V and J are TRBV2 and TRBJ1-4; D is perhaps TRBD1 (5 bases). This CDR3 is built from 13 residues. The V and J ends lost 8 bases and 3 bases respectively, with 10 bases between them. CDR1 and CDR2 (germline): SNHLY, FYNNEI. This CDR3 reads CASHLGANEKLFF. The CDR3 coding sequence is TGTGCCAGCCATTTGGGGGCTAATGAAAAACTGTTTTTT. Using reference TRBV2 and TRBJ1-4 for the parts outside the CDR3, the full variable domain is EPEVTQTPSHQVTQMGQEVILRCVPISNHLYFYWYRQILGQKVEFLVSFYNNEISEKSEIFDDQFSVERPDGSNFTLKIRSTKLEDSAMYFCASHLGANEKLFFGSGTQLSVL.

This clonotype appeared a few times. The V call is TRBV6-2 or TRBV6-3, the J call TRBJ2-1, with D uncertain. In germline, CDR1 is MNHEY, CDR2 SVGEGT. The CDR3 sequence is 15 residues long. V was clipped by 0 bases and J by 4 bases, with 10 bases between them. The CDR3 loop reads CASSYSRSSYNEQFF. The CDR3 DNA reads TGTGCCAGCAGTTACTCAAGGTCTTCTTACAATGAGCAGTTCTTC.

This clonotype was seen only a few times. The chain couples TRBV10-3 to TRBJ1-4, with D uncertain. The CDR3 length is 13 residues. Germline-derived CDR1 and CDR2 are ENHRY and SYGVKD. Trimming left V 7 bases short and J 8 bases short, with 14 bases between. The CDR3 DNA sequence: TGTGCCATCAATCGGTCCGGCGGGGAAAAACTGTTTTTT. It is translated as CAINRSGGEKLFF.

The chain joins TRBV2 to TRBJ2-1, with 8 bases fitting TRBD1. With the DNA end fitting TRBJ2-5 better, the J assignment may be wrong. CDR3 length: 12 amino acids. From germline, CDR1 is SNHLY and CDR2 FYNNEI. CDR3 loop: CASGQGGETQYF. The CDR3 DNA is TGTGCCAGCGGACAGGGCGGGGAGACCCAGTACTTC.